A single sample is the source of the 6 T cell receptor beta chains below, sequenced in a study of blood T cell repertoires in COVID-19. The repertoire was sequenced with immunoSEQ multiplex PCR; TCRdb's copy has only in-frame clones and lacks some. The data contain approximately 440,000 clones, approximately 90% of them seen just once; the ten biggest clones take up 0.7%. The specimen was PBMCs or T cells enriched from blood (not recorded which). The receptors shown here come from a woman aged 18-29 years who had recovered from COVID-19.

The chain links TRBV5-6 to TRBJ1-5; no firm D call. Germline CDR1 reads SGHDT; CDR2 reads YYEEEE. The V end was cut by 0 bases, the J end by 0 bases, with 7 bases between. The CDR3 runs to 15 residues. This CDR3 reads CASSLGGNSNQPQHF. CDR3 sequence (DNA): TGTGCCAGCAGCTTGGGAGGAAATAGCAATCAGCCCCAGCATTTT.

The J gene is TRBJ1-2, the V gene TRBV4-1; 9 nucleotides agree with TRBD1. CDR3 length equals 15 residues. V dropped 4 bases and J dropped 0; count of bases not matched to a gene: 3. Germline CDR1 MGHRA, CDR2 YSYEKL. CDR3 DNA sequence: TGCGCCAGCAGCCTTGGGACAGGGCCTAACTATGGCTACACCTTC. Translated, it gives CASSLGTGPNYGYTF.

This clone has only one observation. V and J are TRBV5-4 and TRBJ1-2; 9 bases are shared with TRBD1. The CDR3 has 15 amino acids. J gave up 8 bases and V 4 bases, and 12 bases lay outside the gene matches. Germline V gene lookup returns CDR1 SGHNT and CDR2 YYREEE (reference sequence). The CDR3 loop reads CASSMPPGQGQGYTF. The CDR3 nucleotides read TGTGCCAGCAGCATGCCCCCGGGACAGGGTCAGGGCTACACCTTC. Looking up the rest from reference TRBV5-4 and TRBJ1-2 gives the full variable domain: ETGVTQSPTHLIKTRGQQVTLRCSSQSGHNTVSWYQQALGQGPQFIFQYYREEENGRGNFPPRFSGLQFPNYSSELNVNALELDDSALYLCASSMPPGQGQGYTFGSGTRLTVV.

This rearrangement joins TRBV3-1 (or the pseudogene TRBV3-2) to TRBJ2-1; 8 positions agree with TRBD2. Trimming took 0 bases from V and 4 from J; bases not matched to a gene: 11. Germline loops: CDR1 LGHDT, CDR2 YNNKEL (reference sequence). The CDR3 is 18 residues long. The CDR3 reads CASSQDPIPSGRYNEQFF. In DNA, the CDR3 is TGTGCCAGCAGCCAAGACCCTATCCCTAGCGGGCGTTACAATGAGCAGTTCTTC.

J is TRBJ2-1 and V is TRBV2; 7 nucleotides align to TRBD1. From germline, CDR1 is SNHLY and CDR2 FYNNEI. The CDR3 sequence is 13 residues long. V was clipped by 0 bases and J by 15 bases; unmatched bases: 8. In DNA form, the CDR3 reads TGTGCCAGCAGTGAAGCTACGACAGGGATGGGGTTCTTC. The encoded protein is CASSEATTGMGFF.

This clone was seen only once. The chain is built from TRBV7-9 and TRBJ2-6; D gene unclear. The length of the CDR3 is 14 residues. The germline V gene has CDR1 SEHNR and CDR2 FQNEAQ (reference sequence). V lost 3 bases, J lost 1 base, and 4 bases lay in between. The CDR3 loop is CASSFGSGANVLTF. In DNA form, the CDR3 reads TGTGCCAGCAGCTTCGGGTCTGGGGCCAACGTCCTGACTTTC.